These T cell receptor beta chains were read from a single sample in a study of regulatory T cells in long-lasting Graves disease. Using its own MiXCR run on the multiplex PCR reads, TCRdb lists one record per CDR3 protein. The sample carries 380,000 or so distinct CDR3 sequences, 15% to 20% recorded once. The same data also went into a second study, on T cells in Graves' hyperthyroidism and ophthalmopathy.

Sequences were derived from peripheral blood mononuclear cells (PBMCs), sampled at new diagnosis, from a patient treated with antithyroid drugs. The receptors were sampled from a woman aged 18 to 35 with Graves disease. Both conserved end residues are part of each CDR3. The order of the fields is clone size, V gene, D gene, J gene, CDR3 protein, CDR3 DNA. The D gene is left open where the match is weak. Expanded clones are given a class, and other clones once, few, many or no size at all.

clone_size: many; v_call: TRBV6-2/TRBV6-3; d_call: .; j_call: TRBJ2-5; cdr3_aa: CASSLWTEQETQYF; cdr3_nt: TGTGCCAGCAGTCTCTGGACAGAACAAGAGACCCAGTACTTC
clone_size: many; v_call: TRBV6-1; d_call: TRBD2; j_call: TRBJ2-1; cdr3_aa: CASGLALAGGLEQFF; cdr3_nt: TGTGCCAGCGGACTGGCACTAGCGGGGGGGCTTGAGCAGTTCTTC
clone_size: many; v_call: TRBV3-1; d_call: .; j_call: TRBJ2-2; cdr3_aa: CASGPGLTGELFF; cdr3_nt: TGTGCCAGCGGACCGGGACTCACCGGGGAGCTGTTTTTT
clone_size: few; v_call: TRBV30; d_call: .; j_call: TRBJ1-2; cdr3_aa: CAWNVGSGSGYTF; cdr3_nt: TGTGCCTGGAATGTCGGTTCAGGGAGTGGCTACACCTTC
clone_size: few; v_call: TRBV18; d_call: TRBD1; j_call: TRBJ2-2; cdr3_aa: CASSLDRDTGGLFF; cdr3_nt: TGTGCCAGCTCTTTGGACAGGGACACCGGGGGGCTGTTTTTT
clone_size: many; v_call: TRBV30; d_call: TRBD1; j_call: TRBJ1-2; cdr3_aa: CAWSTRQGRYYGYTF; cdr3_nt: TGTGCCTGGAGCACCAGACAGGGGCGCTACTATGGCTACACCTTC
clone_size: many; v_call: TRBV7-2; d_call: .; j_call: TRBJ2-7; cdr3_aa: CASSLTTGGYEQYF; cdr3_nt: TGTGCCAGCAGTCTAACGACAGGAGGATACGAGCAGTACTTC
clone_size: many; v_call: TRBV5-1; d_call: .; j_call: TRBJ2-7; cdr3_aa: CASSLDRPYEQYF; cdr3_nt: TGCGCCAGCAGCTTAGACAGACCCTACGAGCAGTACTTC
clone_size: .; v_call: TRBV28; d_call: .; j_call: TRBJ2-3; cdr3_aa: CASSFRASGTDTQYF; cdr3_nt: TGTGCCAGCAGTTTTAGGGCTAGCGGCACAGATACGCAGTATTTT
clone_size: .; v_call: TRBV29-1; d_call: TRBD2; j_call: TRBJ2-1; cdr3_aa: CSVEEGGLAGGSSYNEQFF; cdr3_nt: TGCAGCGTTGAAGAGGGGGGACTAGCGGGAGGGTCCTCCTACAATGAGCAGTTCTTC
clone_size: .; v_call: TRBV2; d_call: .; j_call: TRBJ1-5; cdr3_aa: CASRRSNQPQHF; cdr3_nt: TGTGCCAGCAGACGTAGCAATCAGCCCCAGCATTTT